Presented here are 25 T cell receptor beta chains from one specimen sequenced in a study of blood T cell repertoires in COVID-19. Repertoires were generated with immunoSEQ multiplex PCR, while TCRdb's copy carries only in-frame clones and drops some. The data hold about 290,000 clones, with around 81% observed a single time. The sequenced sample consisted of peripheral blood. These receptors originate from a woman in her forties or fifties with active or convalescent COVID-19.

V is TRBV21-1 and J is TRBJ2-4; the table's D call TRBD2 went unverified against the DNA. TRBV21-1 has pseudogene status. The length of the CDR3 is 11 residues. The CDR3 loop reads CASIGRGIQYF. The CDR3 nucleotides are TGTGCCAGCATCGGGAGGGGCATTCAGTACTTC.

The chain links TRBV2 to TRBJ2-1, with 9 bases identical to TRBD1. V lost 6 bases to trimming and J lost 6 bases; unmatched junction nucleotides: 6. The germline CDR1 and CDR2 sequences are SNHLY and FYNNEI. This CDR3 spans 14 amino acids. The CDR3 DNA sequence: TGTGCCAGCAGCGGCCCGGACAGGGGCAATGAGCAGTTCTTC. Its protein product is CASSGPDRGNEQFF.

The chain has TRBV30 and TRBJ1-1; D is undetermined. Trimming removed 3 bases from V and 4 bases from J, with 12 bases in between. This CDR3 region has 13 residues. The germline V gene has CDR1 GTSNPN and CDR2 SVGIG (reference sequence). DNA for the CDR3: TGTGCCTGGAGAATAAACCCGGGCACTGAAGCTTTCTTT. Residues: CAWRINPGTEAFF.

The rearrangement links TRBV11-3 to TRBJ1-1; D is undetermined. The CDR3 runs 14 residues. Trimming removed 5 bases at V and 1 base at J, with 11 bases between. From germline, CDR1 is SGHNT and CDR2 YENEEA. The CDR3 region has the DNA TGTGCCAGCAGCCATCGACACCGGAACACTGAAGCTTTCTTT. Translated, it gives CASSHRHRNTEAFF.

The V call is TRBV3-1 (or the pseudogene TRBV3-2), the J call TRBJ2-3, with 9 bases matching TRBD1. Germline CDR1 and CDR2: LGHDT and YNNKEL (reference sequence). Unmatched junction bases numbered 5, after V lost 3 bases and J lost 1 base. This CDR3 has 16 amino acids. CDR3 nucleotide sequence: TGTGCCAGCAGCCATCCCCGGGACAGGGGCACAGATACGCAGTATTTT. Amino acid sequence: CASSHPRDRGTDTQYF.

J is TRBJ2-1 and V is TRBV5-1, with D hard to call. Trimming stripped 0 bases from V and 0 bases from J, with 10 bases between. Germline CDR1 and CDR2: SGHRS and YFSETQ. This CDR3 spans 16 amino acids. This chain's CDR3 is CASSLEAGASYNEQFF. The CDR3 DNA reads as TGCGCCAGCAGCTTGGAGGCAGGTGCCTCCTACAATGAGCAGTTCTTC.

This clone appeared a few times. The V gene is TRBV7-2, the J gene TRBJ2-7; a weak D match, TRBD1 (5 bases). The CDR3 is 14 residues long. Germline V gene data show CDR1 as SGHTA and CDR2 as FQGNSA. V shed 1 base and J shed 2 bases, with 9 bases lying between them. The CDR3 reads CASSLVEGAYEQYF. For the CDR3, the DNA is TGTGCCAGCAGCTTAGTGGAAGGGGCCTACGAGCAGTACTTC.

V gene TRBV7-9 combines with J gene TRBJ2-5; the D is unclear. Deletions cut 1 base from V and 2 bases from J, with 8 bases between. This CDR3 comprises 14 residues. CDR1 is SEHNR, CDR2 FQNEAQ, per germline (reference sequence). CDR3 in amino acids: CASSLGHLQETQYF. In DNA form, the CDR3 reads TGTGCCAGCAGCTTAGGTCACTTACAAGAGACCCAGTACTTC.

This chain connects TRBV7-8 to TRBJ1-1, with a weak D call TRBD1 (5 bases). V was clipped by 5 bases and J by 11 bases, with 15 bases between them. Germline V gene lookup returns CDR1 SGHVS and CDR2 FQNEAQ. The CDR3 runs 12 residues. The CDR3 bases are TGTGCCAGCAGCCCCTTCGCCAGGGATGCTTTCTTT. It yields the protein CASSPFARDAFF.

This rearrangement joins TRBV6-5 to TRBJ2-1; possible D gene TRBD2, 6 bases. Trimming cost V 4 bases and J 14 bases, with 15 bases left between them. The CDR3 extends over 12 amino acids. Germline values: CDR1 MNHEY, CDR2 SVGAGI. The CDR3 DNA sequence: TGTGCCAGCAGTTCTCCCGGGACTTATAAGTTCTTC. Translation: CASSSPGTYKFF.

The J gene is TRBJ2-2, the V gene TRBV5-1, with 8 bases fitting TRBD1. Germline V gene data show CDR1 as SGHRS and CDR2 as YFSETQ. This CDR3 spans 16 amino acids. Losses at the gene ends were 2 bases for V and 3 bases for J; bases not matched to a gene: 6. CDR3 coding DNA: TGCGCCAGCAGCTTCTTAGGACAGGGCTACACCGGGGAGCTGTTTTTT. Its translation is CASSFLGQGYTGELFF.

The chain couples TRBV18 to TRBJ1-6; 7 nucleotides line up with TRBD1. With V trimmed by 2 bases and J by 13 bases, 8 bases remained unmatched. Per germline, CDR1 KGHSH and CDR2 LQKENI. The length of the CDR3 is 14 residues. CDR3 in amino acids: CASSPDGTALPLHF. The CDR3 nucleotides read TGTGCCAGCTCACCAGACGGGACAGCCCTTCCCCTCCACTTT.

V gene TRBV21-1 combines with J gene TRBJ2-1; whether TRBD2, the table's D call, matches the DNA was not checked. TRBV21-1 is shown as a pseudogene. This CDR3 region has 16 residues. In DNA, the CDR3 is TGTGCCAGCAGCAAAGGGGGAGAGTTTGCGGAGAATGAGCAGTTCTTC. It yields the protein CASSKGGEFAENEQFF.

The rearrangement links TRBV7-9 to TRBJ2-3; the D gene is possibly TRBD2 (5 bases). The CDR3 is made up of 16 amino acids. V was clipped by 5 bases and J by 0 bases, with 15 bases between them. Germline values: CDR1 SEHNR, CDR2 FQNEAQ (reference sequence). The CDR3 reads CASSPRGARSTDTQYF. CDR3 sequence (DNA): TGTGCCAGCAGCCCCCGGGGAGCTAGAAGCACAGATACGCAGTATTTT.

The chain employs TRBV27 and TRBJ1-2, with no clear D. V lost 6 bases and J 1 base, leaving 18 bases between the germline ends. Germline loops: CDR1 MNHEY, CDR2 SMNVEV (reference sequence). The CDR3 loop spans 16 amino acids. Here the CDR3 reads CASSPGQPGSNYGYTF. Here the CDR3 DNA reads TGTGCCAGCAGCCCCGGTCAGCCGGGGAGTAACTATGGCTACACCTTC.

The V gene is TRBV6-5, the J gene TRBJ1-1, with TRBD1 identical over 8 bases. The CDR3 covers 14 residues. J lost 1 base, V lost 6 bases, and 4 bases had no gene match. Germline CDR1 MNHEY, CDR2 SVGAGI. CDR3: CASSHRGENTEAFF. For the CDR3, the DNA is TGTGCCAGCAGCCACAGGGGGGAGAACACTGAAGCTTTCTTT.

V gene TRBV11-3 combines with J gene TRBJ2-1; TRBD2 might be the D (5 bases). Trimming took 0 bases from V and 8 from J, leaving 8 bases between them. Germline V gene data show CDR1 as SGHNT and CDR2 as YENEEA. CDR3 length: 13 residues. The CDR3, as DNA: TGTGCCAGCAGCTTAGAAGGGAGTTATGAGCAGTTCTTC. Its protein is CASSLEGSYEQFF.

This clone is a singleton in its sample. This rearrangement joins TRBV7-3 to TRBJ2-1; TRBD2 aligns across 7 bases. CDR1 and CDR2 (germline): SGHTA, FQGTGA. V gave up 5 bases and J gave up 2 bases; unmatched junction bases: 6. The CDR3 has 15 residues. The CDR3 protein is CASSLGTTTYNEQFF. CDR3 DNA: TGTGCCAGCAGCCTCGGGACTACCACCTACAATGAGCAGTTCTTC.

The CDR3 loop is CARSLATLARYEQYF. CDR3 DNA sequence: TGTGCCAGAAGCTTGGCCACCCTAGCGAGATACGAGCAGTACTTC. The chain employs TRBV5-3 and TRBJ2-7; D is perhaps TRBD2 (6 bases). TRBV5-3 is known as an ORF, though its function is uncertain. CDR3 length equals 15 residues. V was pared by 0 bases and J by 4 bases, with 14 bases between.

The rearrangement links TRBV5-5 to TRBJ2-3; D gene ambiguous. CDR1 is SGHKS and CDR2 is YYEKEE in the germline V gene (reference sequence). This CDR3 comprises 14 residues. V lost 0 bases, J lost 1 base, and 6 bases lay in between. The CDR3 DNA is TGTGCCAGCAGCTTGGTCGCAGGCACAGATACGCAGTATTTT. Translated: CASSLVAGTDTQYF.

Here the CDR3 reads CASSFSWPSSYEQYF. The CDR3 DNA is TGTGCCAGCAGCTTTTCCTGGCCTTCCTCCTACGAGCAGTACTTC. J is TRBJ2-7 and V is TRBV7-9; unclear D gene. V lost 3 bases to trimming and J lost 0 bases, with 12 bases between them. There are 15 residues in the CDR3. Germline CDR1 and CDR2: SEHNR and FQNEAQ (reference sequence).

The chain employs TRBV6-4 and TRBJ2-3; the match to TRBD2 covers 13 bases. The CDR3 is 15 residues long. With V trimmed by 4 bases and J by 4 bases, 2 bases remained unmatched. From germline, CDR1 is MRHNA and CDR2 SNTAGT. CDR3 amino acids: CASSGLAGGPDTQYF. The CDR3 bases are TGTGCCAGCAGTGGACTAGCGGGGGGTCCAGATACGCAGTATTTT.

This clone was counted between two and nine times. V is TRBV19 and J is TRBJ1-5; tentatively, D is TRBD1 (5 bases). Germline CDR1 and CDR2: LNHDA and SQIVND (reference sequence). This CDR3 spans 14 amino acids. V lost 3 bases and J lost 7, with 13 bases in between. CDR3 sequence (DNA): TGTGCCAGTAGTATCGGGGGTTTAGAGCAGCCCCAGCATTTT. Amino acid sequence: CASSIGGLEQPQHF.

The chain combines TRBV5-5 with TRBJ1-5; the D is unclear. The CDR3 loop spans 13 amino acids. The V gene's germline CDR1 is SGHKS and CDR2 YYEKEE (reference sequence). V was cut by 4 bases and J by 0 bases, with 5 bases left in between. CDR3 nucleotide sequence: TGTGCCAGCAGCCCCTATAGCAATCAGCCCCAGCATTTT. It codes for CASSPYSNQPQHF. Full variable domain (missing parts from reference TRBV5-5 and TRBJ1-5): DAGVTQSPTHLIKTRGQQVTLRCSPISGHKSVSWYQQVLGQGPQFIFQYYEKEERGRGNFPDRFSARQFPNYSSELNVNALLLGDSALYLCASSPYSNQPQHFGDGTRLSIL.

As to this clone: Its ends do not fully match the called genes, so a read error is possible. The CDR3 nucleotides read TGCGCCAGCAGCCAAGATCAGTGTAAAGGACTAGCGGGAATAACGTTC. Amino acids: CASSQDQCKGLAGITF. The chain employs TRBV4-1 and TRBJ2-7, with 12 bases aligning to TRBD2. The germline gives CDR1 MGHRA, CDR2 YSYEKL. The CDR3 totals 16 residues.